One T cell receptor (beta chain) is described in this entry. Its antigen is not identified. This sample is part of a study of blood T cells in healthy people across ages. General observations from the study: A roughly linear fall in TCR beta diversity per million T cells was seen with increasing age.

Primers used in a second PCR of roughly 6 to 12 cycles were a sample-barcoded 5' primer and a J-beta primer mix. A single record per CDR3 protein comes from TCRdb applying MiXCR to the 5' RACE reads. The profile shows 980,000 or so distinct CDR3 sequences, around 46% of them singletons. Per the germline V gene, CDR1 is SGHDT and CDR2 is YYEEEE. Trimming took off 5 bases at V and 10 bases at J, with 30 bases between the two ends. The CDR3 runs to 18 residues. The sample taken for sequencing was blood. The clonotype was recovered from a man aged 25-40 years in good health. The chain joins TRBV5-6 to TRBJ1-4; D might be TRBD1 (6 bases). CDR3 nucleotide sequence: TGTGCCAGCAGATTCGGCGGGTCCACGCCTAGTACGACAGGAAAACTGTTTTTT. Its protein is CASRFGGSTPSTTGKLFF.